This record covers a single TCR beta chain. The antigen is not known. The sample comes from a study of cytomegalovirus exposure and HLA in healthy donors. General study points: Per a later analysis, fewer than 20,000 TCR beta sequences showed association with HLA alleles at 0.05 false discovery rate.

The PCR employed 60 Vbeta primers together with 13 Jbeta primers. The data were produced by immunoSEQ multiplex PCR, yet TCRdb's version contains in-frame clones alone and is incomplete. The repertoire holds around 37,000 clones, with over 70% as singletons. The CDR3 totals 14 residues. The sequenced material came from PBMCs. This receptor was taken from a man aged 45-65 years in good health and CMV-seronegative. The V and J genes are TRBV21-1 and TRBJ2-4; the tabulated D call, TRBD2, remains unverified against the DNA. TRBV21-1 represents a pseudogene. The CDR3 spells CASSSVLGKNIQYF. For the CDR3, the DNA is TGTGCCAGCAGCTCCGTCCTAGGCAAAAACATTCAGTACTTC.